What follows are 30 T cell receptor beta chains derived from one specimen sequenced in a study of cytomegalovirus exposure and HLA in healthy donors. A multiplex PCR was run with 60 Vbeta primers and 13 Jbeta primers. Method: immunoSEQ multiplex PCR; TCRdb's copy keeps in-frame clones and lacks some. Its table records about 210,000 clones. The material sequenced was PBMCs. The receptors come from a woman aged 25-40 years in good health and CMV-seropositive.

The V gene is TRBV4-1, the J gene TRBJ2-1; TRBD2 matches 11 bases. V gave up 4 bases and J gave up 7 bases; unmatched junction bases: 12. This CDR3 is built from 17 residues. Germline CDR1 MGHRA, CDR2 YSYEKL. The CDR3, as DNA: TGCGCCAGCAGCCTGGCATATATAGCGGGGGGGCATAATGAGCAGTTCTTC. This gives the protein CASSLAYIAGGHNEQFF.

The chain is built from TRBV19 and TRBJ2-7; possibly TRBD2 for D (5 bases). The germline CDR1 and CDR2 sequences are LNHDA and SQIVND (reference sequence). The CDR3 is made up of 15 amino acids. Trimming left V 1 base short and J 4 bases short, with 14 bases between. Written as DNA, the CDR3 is TGTGCCAGTAGTATAGCGGCAGTCGGCGGGTACGAGCAGTACTTC. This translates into CASSIAAVGGYEQYF.

This chain's CDR3 is CAWSVGTSGANEQFF. The CDR3 bases are TGTGCCTGGAGTGTTGGGACTAGCGGAGCCAATGAGCAGTTCTTC. The chain uses TRBV30 and TRBJ2-1; 11 nucleotides align to TRBD2. J was trimmed by 6 bases and V by 0 bases; bases with no gene match: 4. Germline values: CDR1 GTSNPN, CDR2 SVGIG (reference sequence). The CDR3 totals 15 residues.

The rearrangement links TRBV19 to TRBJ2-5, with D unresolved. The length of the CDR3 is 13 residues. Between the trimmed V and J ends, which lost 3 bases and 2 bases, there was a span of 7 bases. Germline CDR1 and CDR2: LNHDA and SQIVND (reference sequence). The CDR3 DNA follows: TGTGCCAGTAGTATGGGCCCACAAGAGACCCAGTACTTC. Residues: CASSMGPQETQYF.

The CDR3 region is CASSIGTSGRYEQYF. The CDR3 DNA is TGCGCCAGCAGCATTGGGACTAGCGGGCGCTACGAGCAGTACTTC. This chain connects TRBV5-1 to TRBJ2-5; 12 nucleotides align to TRBD2. The closer fit of TRBJ2-7 to the DNA end suggests the J call may be wrong. The CDR3 covers 15 residues. Germline V lookup: CDR1 SGHRS, CDR2 YFSETQ.

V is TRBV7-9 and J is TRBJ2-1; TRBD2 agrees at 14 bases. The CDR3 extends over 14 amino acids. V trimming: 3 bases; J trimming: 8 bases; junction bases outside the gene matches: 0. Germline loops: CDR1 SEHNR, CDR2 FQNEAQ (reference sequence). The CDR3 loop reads CASSLTSGRDEQFF. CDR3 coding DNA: TGTGCCAGCAGCTTGACTAGCGGGAGGGATGAGCAGTTCTTC.

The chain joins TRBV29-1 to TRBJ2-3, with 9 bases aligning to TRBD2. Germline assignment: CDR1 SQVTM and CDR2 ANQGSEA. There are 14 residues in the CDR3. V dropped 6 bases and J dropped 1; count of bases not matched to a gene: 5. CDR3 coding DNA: TGCAGCGTAGAGGCTAGCGGGGGCACAGATACGCAGTATTTT. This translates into CSVEASGGTDTQYF.

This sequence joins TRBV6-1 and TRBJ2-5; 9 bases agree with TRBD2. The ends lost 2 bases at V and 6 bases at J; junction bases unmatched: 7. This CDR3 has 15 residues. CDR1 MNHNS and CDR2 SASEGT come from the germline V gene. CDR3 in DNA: TGTGCCAGCAGTGAACCTAGCGGGGCTATTAAGACCCAGTACTTC. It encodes CASSEPSGAIKTQYF.

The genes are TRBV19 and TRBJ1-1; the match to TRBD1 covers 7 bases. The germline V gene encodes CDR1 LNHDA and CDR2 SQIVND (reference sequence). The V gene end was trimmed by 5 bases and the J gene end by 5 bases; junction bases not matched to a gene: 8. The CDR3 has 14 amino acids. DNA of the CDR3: TGTGCCAGTAGTCCAAGGGGGCCCTGGACTGAAGCTTTCTTT. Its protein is CASSPRGPWTEAFF.

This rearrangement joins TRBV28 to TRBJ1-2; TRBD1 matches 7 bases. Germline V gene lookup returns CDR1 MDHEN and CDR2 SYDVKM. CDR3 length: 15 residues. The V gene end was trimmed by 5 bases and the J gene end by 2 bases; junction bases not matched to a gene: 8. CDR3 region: CASSIGGKSNYGYTF. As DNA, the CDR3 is TGTGCCAGCAGTATAGGGGGCAAGAGCAACTATGGCTACACCTTC.

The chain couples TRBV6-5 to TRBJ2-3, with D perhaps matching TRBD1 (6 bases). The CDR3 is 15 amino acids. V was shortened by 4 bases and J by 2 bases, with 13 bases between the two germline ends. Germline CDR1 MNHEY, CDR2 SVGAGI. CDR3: CASSSWGQVTDTQYF. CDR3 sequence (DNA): TGTGCCAGCAGTTCTTGGGGACAAGTCACAGATACGCAGTATTTT.

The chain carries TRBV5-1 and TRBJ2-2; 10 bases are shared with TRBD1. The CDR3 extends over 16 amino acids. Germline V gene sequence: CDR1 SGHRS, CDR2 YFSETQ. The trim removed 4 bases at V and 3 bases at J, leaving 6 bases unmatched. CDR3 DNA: TGCGCCAGCAGCCTCATAGGGACAGGGGACACCGGGGAGCTGTTTTTT. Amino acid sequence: CASSLIGTGDTGELFF. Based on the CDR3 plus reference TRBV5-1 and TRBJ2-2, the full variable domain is KAGVTQTPRYLIKTRGQQVTLSCSPISGHRSVSWYQQTPGQGLQFLFEYFSETQRNKGNFPGRFSGRQFSNSRSEMNVSTLELGDSALYLCASSLIGTGDTGELFFGEGSRLTVL.

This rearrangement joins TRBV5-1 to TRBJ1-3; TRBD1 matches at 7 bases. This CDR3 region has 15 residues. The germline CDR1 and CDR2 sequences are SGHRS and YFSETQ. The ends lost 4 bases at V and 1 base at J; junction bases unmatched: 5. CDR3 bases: TGCGCCAGCAGCACGGGACAGACTTCTGGAAACACCATATATTTT. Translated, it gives CASSTGQTSGNTIYF.

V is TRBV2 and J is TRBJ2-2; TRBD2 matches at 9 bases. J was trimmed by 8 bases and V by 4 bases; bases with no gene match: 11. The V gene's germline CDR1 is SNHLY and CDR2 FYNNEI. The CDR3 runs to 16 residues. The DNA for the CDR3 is TGTGCCAGCAGTGTTAGCGGGGGCGCCTTCGTGGGGGAGCTGTTTTTT. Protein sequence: CASSVSGGAFVGELFF.

CDR3 protein: CASSQEGTKFNYGYTF. CDR3 bases: TGTGCCAGCAGCCAAGAAGGGACAAAGTTTAACTATGGCTACACCTTC. The chain has TRBV4-2 and TRBJ1-2, with D possibly matching TRBD1 (6 bases). The germline V gene has CDR1 LGHNA and CDR2 YNFKEQ. Trimming removed 0 bases at V and 1 base at J, with 12 bases between. The length of the CDR3 is 16 residues.

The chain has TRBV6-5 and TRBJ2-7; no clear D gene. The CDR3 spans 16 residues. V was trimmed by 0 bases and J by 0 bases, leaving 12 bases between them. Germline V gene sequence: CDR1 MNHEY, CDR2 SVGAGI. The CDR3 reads CASSYSTMGSSYEQYF. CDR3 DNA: TGTGCCAGCAGTTACTCGACAATGGGTTCCTCCTACGAGCAGTACTTC.

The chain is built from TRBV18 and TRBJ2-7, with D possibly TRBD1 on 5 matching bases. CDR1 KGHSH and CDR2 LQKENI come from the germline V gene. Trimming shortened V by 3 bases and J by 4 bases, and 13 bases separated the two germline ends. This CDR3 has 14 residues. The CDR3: CASSPKIQGYEQYF. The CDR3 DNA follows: TGTGCCAGCTCACCGAAGATCCAGGGTTACGAGCAGTACTTC.

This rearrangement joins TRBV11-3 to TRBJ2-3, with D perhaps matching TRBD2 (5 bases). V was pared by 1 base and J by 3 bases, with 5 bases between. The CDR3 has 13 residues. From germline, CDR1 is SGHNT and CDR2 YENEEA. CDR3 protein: CASSLGTTDTQYF. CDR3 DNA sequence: TGTGCCAGCAGCTTAGGGACTACAGATACGCAGTATTTT. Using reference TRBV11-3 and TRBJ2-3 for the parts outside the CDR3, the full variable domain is EAGVVQSPRYKIIEKKQPVAFWCNPISGHNTLYWYLQNLGQGPELLIRYENEEAVDDSQLPKDRFSAERLKGVDSTLKIQPAELGDSAVYLCASSLGTTDTQYFGPGTRLTVL.

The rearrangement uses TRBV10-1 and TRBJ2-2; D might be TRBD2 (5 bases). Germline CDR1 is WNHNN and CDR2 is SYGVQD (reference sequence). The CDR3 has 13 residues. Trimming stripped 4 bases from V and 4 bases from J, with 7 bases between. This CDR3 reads CASSAGGTGELFF. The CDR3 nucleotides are TGCGCCAGCAGTGCTGGAGGCACCGGGGAGCTGTTTTTT.

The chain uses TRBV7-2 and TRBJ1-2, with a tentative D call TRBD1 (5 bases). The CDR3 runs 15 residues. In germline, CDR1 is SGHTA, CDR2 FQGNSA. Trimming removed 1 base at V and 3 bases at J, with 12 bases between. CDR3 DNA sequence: TGTGCCAGCAGCTTAGGTCAGGGCGGATACTATGGCTACACCTTC. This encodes CASSLGQGGYYGYTF.

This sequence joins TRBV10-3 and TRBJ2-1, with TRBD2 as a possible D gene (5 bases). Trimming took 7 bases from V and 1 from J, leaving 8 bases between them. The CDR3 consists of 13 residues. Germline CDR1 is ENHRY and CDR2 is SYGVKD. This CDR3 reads CAIMPGSYNEQFF. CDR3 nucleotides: TGTGCCATCATGCCGGGGTCCTACAATGAGCAGTTCTTC.

CDR3 in amino acids: CASSLIANTEAFF. The CDR3 nucleotides read TGTGCCAGCAGCTTGATAGCGAACACTGAAGCTTTCTTT. This rearrangement joins TRBV5-5 to TRBJ1-1, with D unclear. The CDR3 runs 13 residues. CDR1 and CDR2 from the germline V gene are SGHKS and YYEKEE (reference sequence). With 1 base removed from V and 1 base from J, the gap between germline ends came to 5 bases.

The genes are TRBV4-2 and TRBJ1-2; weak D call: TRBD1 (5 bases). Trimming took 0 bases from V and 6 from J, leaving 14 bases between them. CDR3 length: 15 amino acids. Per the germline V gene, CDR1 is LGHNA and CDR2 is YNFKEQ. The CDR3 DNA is TGTGCCAGCAGCCAAGAGTCCAGGGCATTTAATGGCTACACCTTC. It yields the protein CASSQESRAFNGYTF.

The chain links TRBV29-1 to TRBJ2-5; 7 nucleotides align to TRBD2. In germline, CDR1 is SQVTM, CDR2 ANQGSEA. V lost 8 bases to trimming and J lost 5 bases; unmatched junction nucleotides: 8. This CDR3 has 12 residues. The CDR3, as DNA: TGCAGCACCGTAGCGGGTCGGGAGACCCAGTACTTC. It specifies CSTVAGRETQYF. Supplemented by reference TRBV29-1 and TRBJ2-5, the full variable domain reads SAVISQKPSRDICQRGTSLTIQCQVDSQVTMMFWYRQQPGQSLTLIATANQGSEATYESGFVIDKFPISRPNLTFSTLTVSNMSPEDSSIYLCSTVAGRETQYFGPGTRLLVL.

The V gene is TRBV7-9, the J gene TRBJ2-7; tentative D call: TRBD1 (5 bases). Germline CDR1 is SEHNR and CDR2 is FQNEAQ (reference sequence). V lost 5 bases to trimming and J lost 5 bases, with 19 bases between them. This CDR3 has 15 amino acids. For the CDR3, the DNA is TGTGCCAGCAGCACCGGAACAGGCGGCGTAGACGAGCAGTACTTC. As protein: CASSTGTGGVDEQYF.

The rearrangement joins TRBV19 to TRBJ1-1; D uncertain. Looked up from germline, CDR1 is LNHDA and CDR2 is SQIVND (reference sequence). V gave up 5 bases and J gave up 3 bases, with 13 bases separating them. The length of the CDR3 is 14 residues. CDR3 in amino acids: CASSERVFDTEAFF. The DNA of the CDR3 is TGTGCCAGTAGTGAGAGGGTATTTGACACTGAAGCTTTCTTT.

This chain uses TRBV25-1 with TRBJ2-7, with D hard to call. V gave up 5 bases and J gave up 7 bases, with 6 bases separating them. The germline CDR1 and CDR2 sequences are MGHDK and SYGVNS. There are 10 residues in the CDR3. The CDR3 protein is CASSLSEQYF. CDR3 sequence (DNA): TGTGCCAGCAGTCTCTCGGAGCAGTACTTC.

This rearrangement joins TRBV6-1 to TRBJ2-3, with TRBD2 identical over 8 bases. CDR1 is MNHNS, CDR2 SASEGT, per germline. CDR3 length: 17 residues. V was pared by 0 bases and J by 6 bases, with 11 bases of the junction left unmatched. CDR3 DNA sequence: TGTGCCAGCAGTGAAGCGGGAGTGAGCGGGAGTAGGGATACGCAGTATTTT. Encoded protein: CASSEAGVSGSRDTQYF.

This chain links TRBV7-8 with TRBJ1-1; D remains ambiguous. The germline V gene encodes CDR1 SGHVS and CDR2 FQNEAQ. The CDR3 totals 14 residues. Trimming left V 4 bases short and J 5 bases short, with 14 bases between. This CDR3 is CASSSRTLGTEAFF. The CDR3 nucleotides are TGTGCCAGCAGCTCCCGGACTTTAGGGACTGAAGCTTTCTTT. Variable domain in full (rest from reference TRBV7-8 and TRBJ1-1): GAGVSQSPRYKVAKRGQDVALRCDPISGHVSLFWYQQALGQGPEFLTYFQNEAQLDKSGLPSDRFFAERPEGSVSTLKIQRTQQEDSAVYLCASSSRTLGTEAFFGQGTRLTVV.

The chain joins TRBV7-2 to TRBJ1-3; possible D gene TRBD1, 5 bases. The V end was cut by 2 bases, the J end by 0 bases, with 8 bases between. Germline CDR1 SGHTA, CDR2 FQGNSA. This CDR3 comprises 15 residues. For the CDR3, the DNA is TGTGCCAGCAGCTTAATGACAGCCTCTGGAAACACCATATATTTT. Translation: CASSLMTASGNTIYF. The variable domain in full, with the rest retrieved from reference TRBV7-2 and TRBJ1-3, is GAGVSQSPSNKVTEKGKDVELRCDPISGHTALYWYRQSLGQGLEFLIYFQGNSAPDKSGLPSDRFSAERTGGSVSTLTIQRTQQEDSAVYLCASSLMTASGNTIYFGEGSWLTVV.